This TCR beta chain was found in a study of vaccination and CD4 T cells after COVID-19 (dated by TCRdb to between 2021 and 2022). A note on the overall study: Convalescent patients had a positive SARS-CoV-2 result on nasal swab PCR, and of these patients, several had mild disease and one had severe disease. In the convalescent cohort there were six males and four females, among whom were two Hispanic individuals, seven Caucasians, two Asians and one multiracial person. Two doses of either the Pfizer-BioNTech BNT162b2 vaccine (n=8) or the Moderna mRNA-1273 vaccine (n=2) were administered to participants. Post-COVID blood samples from convalescent patients were collected a median of roughly 100 days after diagnosis, with a range of 35 to 161 days. Post-vaccine blood samples were taken a median of roughly 75 days after the second vaccine dose, with a range of roughly 13 to 250 days. For stimulating the cultures, overlapping spike peptide pools were used, derived from SARS-CoV-2 as well as from the common cold coronaviruses HCoV-NL63, HCoV-OC43 and HCoV-229E. Control cultures used a CEFX viral epitope pool as positive control, an HIV-1 Nef peptide pool as negative control, or no peptide. The spike-specific CD4+ TCR repertoire was compared before and after mRNA vaccination in over 9 COVID-19 convalescent patients and several infection-naive healthy vaccine recipients. Here is what the overall study found, with its caveats: Relatively few convalescent patients were included in the study, and early timepoints after natural infection were not analyzed. The median number of SARS-CoV-2-reactive clonotypes rose from about 23 after infection to 38 after vaccination, but the change was not significant. In convalescent patients, a median 86.3% of post-vaccine SARS-CoV-2-reactive clones were detected only after vaccination, suggesting vaccine-specific priming. In convalescent patients, nearly all vaccine-specific clones (304 of 307) were found to be mono-reactive for SARS-CoV-2 spike rather than cross-reactive with common cold coronaviruses.

The library was produced with PCR. At the Johns Hopkins FTIC core, DNA from the cultured CD4+ T cells underwent TCR sequencing with the Oncomine TCR Beta short-read assay. The QIAamp micro DNA kit was used to extract genomic DNA from the cultured CD4+ T cells. The Oncomine TCR Beta libraries from cultured CD4+ T cells were pooled using unique dual indexes and then sequenced on an Illumina iSeq 100. Turning to the authors' computational methods: Non-productive sequences were removed, and CDR3s not starting with C, not ending with F or W, or shorter than 7 amino acids were discarded. Antigen-specific clonotypes were identified using the MANAFEST web application through comparison of peptide-stimulated wells with reference and other culture wells. An FDR below 0.05, an odds ratio above 5, and a productive frequency above 0.1% in at least two of three replicate wells were required for clones to be considered positive. A clonotype counted as cross-reactive if it showed significant expansion both in the SARS-CoV-2 spike wells and in at least one common cold coronavirus spike condition. CDR3 homology was assessed with Levenshtein distances (stringdist) and unrooted phylogenetic trees (ape) in R version 3.6.1. In-frame beta chains were kept once TCRdb had trimmed the public reads at Q25 with fastp and called clones with MiXCR. When rows share a CDR3 protein, they turn into one entry using the most common DNA and genes. The authors' filters were not applied to this entry. The sample contains some 18,000 distinct CDR3 sequences, over 45% of them found a single time. The top ten clonotypes cover roughly a sixth of the sample.

The CDR3 numbers 16 residues from cysteine through phenylalanine. Only the CDR3 DNA stays, 48 bases, in frame from base 1. The germline V gene (reference sequence) sets CDR1 to MNHEY and CDR2 to SMNVEV. Ends trimmed: V by 5 bases, J by 4 bases; bases unmatched to a gene: 10. The treatment or condition label here, explained by the study, means: roughly nine-day PBMC culture with coronavirus spike peptide pools or control peptides (ViraFEST assay). The ViraFEST assay was used in the study, in which antigen-specific T cells were expanded with peptide pools and expanded clonotypes were subsequently identified by TCR sequencing. The positive SARS-CoV-2 PCR tests of the convalescent patients were dated from March to December 2020, before the Alpha, Beta and Delta variants emerged in the United States. About 2 million PBMCs per well were cultured in IMDM with approximately 5% human AB serum and approximately 9.1 IU/ml IL-2, plus 10 ug/ml peptide pools. On days 3 and 7, half of the culture medium was replaced with fresh IL-2-containing medium. CD4+ T cells were isolated after less than twelve days of culture through negative selection using the EasySep CD4+ T cell isolation kit. PBMCs were separated from whole blood using Ficoll-Paque Plus gradient centrifugation and then either used fresh or cryopreserved at -140C. In general, triplicate wells were set up for every culture condition.

A word on this clonotype: Its antigen is currently not known. No much larger clone exists at a distance of one base, and base qualities are not known.

This receptor was obtained from a human donor who had recovered from COVID-19. The starting material was CD4+ T cells from blood, cultured in vitro, obtained before SARS-CoV-2 vaccination. The rearrangement combines TRBV27 with TRBJ2-1, with TRBD2 matching 8 junction bases. The CDR3 region has the sequence CASSPPGLGTYNEQFF. The bases are TGTGCCAGCAGTCCCCCGGGACTAGGAACATACAATGAGCAGTTCTTC.